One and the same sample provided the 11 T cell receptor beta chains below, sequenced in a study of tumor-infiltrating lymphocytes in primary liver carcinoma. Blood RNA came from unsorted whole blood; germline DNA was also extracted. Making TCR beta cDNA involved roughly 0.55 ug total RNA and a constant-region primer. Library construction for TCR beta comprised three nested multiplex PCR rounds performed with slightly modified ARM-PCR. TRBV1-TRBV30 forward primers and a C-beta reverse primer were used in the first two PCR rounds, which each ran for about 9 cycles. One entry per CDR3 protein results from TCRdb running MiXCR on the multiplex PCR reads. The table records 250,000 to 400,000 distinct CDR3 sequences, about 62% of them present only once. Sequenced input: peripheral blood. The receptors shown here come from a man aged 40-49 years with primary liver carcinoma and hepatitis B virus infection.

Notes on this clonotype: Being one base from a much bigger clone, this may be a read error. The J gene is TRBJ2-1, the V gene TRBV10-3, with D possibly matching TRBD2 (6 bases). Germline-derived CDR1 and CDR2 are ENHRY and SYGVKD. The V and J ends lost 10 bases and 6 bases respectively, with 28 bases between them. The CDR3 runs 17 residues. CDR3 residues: CATQPGELHRSFNEQFF. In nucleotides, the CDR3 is TGTGCCACCCAACCGGGGGAACTCCACCGATCTTTCAATGAGCAGTTCTTC.

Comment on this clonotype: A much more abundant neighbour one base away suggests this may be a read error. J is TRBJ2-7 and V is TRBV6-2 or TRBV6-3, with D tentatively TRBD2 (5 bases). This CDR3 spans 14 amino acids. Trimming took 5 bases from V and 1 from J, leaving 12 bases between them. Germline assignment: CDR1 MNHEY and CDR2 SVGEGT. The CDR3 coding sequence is TGTGCCAGCAGTACTGGCGGGCCATCCTACGAGCAGTACTTC. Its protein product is CASSTGGPSYEQYF.

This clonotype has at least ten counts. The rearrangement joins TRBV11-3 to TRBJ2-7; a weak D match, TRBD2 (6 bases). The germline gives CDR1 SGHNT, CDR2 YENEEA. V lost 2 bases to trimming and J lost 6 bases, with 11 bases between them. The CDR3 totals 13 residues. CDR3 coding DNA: TGTGCCAGCAGCTTAACGGGGGTGGGCGAGCAGTACTTC. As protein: CASSLTGVGEQYF.

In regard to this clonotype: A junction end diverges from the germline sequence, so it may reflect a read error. As DNA, the CDR3 is TGCGCCTGGAGTACTTCCCGGACTAGCGGGGACTTCGAAGAGACCCAGTACTTC. Translated, it gives CAWSTSRTSGDFEETQYF. The rearrangement links TRBV30 to TRBJ2-5, with 12 bases matching TRBD2. This CDR3 contains 18 residues. Per germline, CDR1 GTSNPN and CDR2 SVGIG (reference sequence).

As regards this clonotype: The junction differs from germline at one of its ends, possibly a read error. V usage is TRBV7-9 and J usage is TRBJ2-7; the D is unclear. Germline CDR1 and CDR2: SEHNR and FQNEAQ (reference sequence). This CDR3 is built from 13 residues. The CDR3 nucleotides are TGTGCCAGCAGCTCAGCACCTTCCTGCGAGCAGTACTTC. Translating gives CASSSAPSCEQYF.

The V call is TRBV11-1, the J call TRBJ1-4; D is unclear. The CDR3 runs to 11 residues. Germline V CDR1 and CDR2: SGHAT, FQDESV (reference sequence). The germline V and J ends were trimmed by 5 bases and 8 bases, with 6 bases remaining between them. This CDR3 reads CASSHGEKLFF. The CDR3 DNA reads TGTGCCAGCAGCCATGGCGAAAAACTGTTTTTT.

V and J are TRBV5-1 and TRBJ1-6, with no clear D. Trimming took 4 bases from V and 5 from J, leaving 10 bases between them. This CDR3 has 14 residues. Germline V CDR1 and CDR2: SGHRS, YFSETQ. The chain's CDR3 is CASSEGHDNSPLHF. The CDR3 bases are TGCGCCAGCAGCGAGGGCCACGATAATTCACCCCTCCACTTT. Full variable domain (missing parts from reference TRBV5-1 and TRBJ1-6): KAGVTQTPRYLIKTRGQQVTLSCSPISGHRSVSWYQQTPGQGLQFLFEYFSETQRNKGNFPGRFSGRQFSNSRSEMNVSTLELGDSALYLCASSEGHDNSPLHFGNGTRLTVT.

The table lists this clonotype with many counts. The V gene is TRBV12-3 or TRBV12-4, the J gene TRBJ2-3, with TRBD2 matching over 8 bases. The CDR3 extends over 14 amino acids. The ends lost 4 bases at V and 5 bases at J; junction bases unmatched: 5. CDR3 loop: CASSSTSGGDTQYF. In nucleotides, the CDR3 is TGTGCCAGCAGTTCAACTAGCGGCGGAGATACGCAGTATTTT.

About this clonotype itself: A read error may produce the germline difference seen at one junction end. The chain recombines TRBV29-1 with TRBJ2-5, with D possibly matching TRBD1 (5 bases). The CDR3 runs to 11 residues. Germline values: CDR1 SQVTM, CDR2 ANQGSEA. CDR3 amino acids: CSVGPMETQYF. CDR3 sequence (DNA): TGCAGCGTGGGGCCGATGGAGACCCAGTACTTT.

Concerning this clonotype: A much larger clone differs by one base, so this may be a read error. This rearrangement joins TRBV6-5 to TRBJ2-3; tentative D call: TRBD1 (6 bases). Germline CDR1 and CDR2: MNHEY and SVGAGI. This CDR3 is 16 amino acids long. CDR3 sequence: CVSSYDRGQGPDTQYF. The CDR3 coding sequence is TGTGTCAGCAGTTACGACCGGGGACAAGGGCCAGATACGCAGTATTTT.

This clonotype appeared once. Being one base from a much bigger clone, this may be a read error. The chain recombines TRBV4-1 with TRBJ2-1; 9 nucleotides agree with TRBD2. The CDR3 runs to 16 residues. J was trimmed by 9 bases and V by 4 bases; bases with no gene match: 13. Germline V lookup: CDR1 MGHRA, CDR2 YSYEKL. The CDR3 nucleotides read TGCGCCAGCAGCCTTACTGGGCTAGCGGGGTCAGCTGAGCAGTTCTTC. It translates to CASSLTGLAGSAEQFF.